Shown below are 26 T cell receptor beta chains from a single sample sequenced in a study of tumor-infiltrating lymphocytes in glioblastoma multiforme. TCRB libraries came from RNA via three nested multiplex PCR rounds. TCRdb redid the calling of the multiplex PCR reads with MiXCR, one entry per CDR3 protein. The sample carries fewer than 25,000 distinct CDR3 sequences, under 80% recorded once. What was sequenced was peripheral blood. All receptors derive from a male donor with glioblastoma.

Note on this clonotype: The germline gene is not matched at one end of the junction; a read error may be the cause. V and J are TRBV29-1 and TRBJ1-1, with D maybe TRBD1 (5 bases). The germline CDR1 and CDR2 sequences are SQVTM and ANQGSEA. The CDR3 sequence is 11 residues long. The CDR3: CNVAVDTDAFF. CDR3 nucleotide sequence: TGCAACGTTGCTGTGGACACTGATGCTTTCTTT.

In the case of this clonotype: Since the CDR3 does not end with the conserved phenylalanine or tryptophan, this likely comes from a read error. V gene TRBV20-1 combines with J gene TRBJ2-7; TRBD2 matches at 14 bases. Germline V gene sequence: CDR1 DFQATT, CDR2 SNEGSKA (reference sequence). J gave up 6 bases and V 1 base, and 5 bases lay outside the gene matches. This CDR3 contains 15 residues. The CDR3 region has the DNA TGCAGTGCTAGAGGGACTAGCGGGAGGATCTGCGAGCAGTACCTC. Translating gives CSARGTSGRICEQYL.

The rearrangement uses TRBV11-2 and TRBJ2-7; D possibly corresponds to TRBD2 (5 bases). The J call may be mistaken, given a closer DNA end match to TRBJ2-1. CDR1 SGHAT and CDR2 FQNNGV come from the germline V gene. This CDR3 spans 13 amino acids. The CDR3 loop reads CASNDKGDHGQFF. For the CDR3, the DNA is TGTGCCAGCAACGACAAGGGAGACCACGGGCAGTTCTTC.

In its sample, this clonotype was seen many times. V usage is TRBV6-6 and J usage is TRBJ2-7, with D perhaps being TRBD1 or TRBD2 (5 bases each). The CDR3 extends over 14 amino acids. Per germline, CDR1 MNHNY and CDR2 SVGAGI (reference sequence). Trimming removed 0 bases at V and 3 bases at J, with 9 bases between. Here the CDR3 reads CASSYSTGLYEQYF. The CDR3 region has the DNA TGTGCCAGCAGTTACTCAACGGGGCTCTACGAGCAGTACTTC.

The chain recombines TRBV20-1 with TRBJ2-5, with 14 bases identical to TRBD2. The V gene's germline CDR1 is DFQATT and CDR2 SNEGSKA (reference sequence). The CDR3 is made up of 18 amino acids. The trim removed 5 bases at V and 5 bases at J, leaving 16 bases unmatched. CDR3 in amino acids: CSAGMSGLAGAVGETQYF. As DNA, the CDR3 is TGCAGTGCTGGAATGTCGGGACTAGCGGGAGCAGTCGGGGAGACCCAGTACTTC.

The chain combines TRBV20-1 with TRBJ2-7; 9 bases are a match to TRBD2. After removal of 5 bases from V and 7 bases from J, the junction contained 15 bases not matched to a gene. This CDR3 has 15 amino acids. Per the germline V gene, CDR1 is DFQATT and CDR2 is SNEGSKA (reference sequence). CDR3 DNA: TGCAGTGCTCCCCCGGGACTAGCAGGAGTGGATGAGCAGTACTTC. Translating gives CSAPPGLAGVDEQYF.

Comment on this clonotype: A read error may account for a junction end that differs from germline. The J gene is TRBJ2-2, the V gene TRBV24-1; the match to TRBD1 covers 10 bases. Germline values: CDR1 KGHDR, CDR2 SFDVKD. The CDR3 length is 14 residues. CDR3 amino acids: CATSGQGDTGELFF. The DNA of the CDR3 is TGTGCGACCAGCGGACAGGGGGACACCGGGGAGCTGTTTTTT.

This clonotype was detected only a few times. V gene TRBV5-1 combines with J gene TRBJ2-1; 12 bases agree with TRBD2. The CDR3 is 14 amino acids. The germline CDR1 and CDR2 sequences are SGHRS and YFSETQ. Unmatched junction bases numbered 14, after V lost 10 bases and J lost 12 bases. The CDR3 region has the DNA TGCGCCGGCGTAGGACGACTAGCGGGAGAGGGGCAGTTCTTC. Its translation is CAGVGRLAGEGQFF. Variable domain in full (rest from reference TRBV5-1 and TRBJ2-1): KAGVTQTPRYLIKTRGQQVTLSCSPISGHRSVSWYQQTPGQGLQFLFEYFSETQRNKGNFPGRFSGRQFSNSRSEMNVSTLELGDSALYLCAGVGRLAGEGQFFGPGTRLTVL.

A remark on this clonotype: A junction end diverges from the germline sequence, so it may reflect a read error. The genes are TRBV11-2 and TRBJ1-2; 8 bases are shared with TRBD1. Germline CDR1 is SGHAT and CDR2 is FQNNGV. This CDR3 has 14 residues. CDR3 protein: CASSLQGGAYVYTF. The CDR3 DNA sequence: TGCGCCAGCAGCTTACAGGGGGGTGCCTATGTCTACACCTTC.

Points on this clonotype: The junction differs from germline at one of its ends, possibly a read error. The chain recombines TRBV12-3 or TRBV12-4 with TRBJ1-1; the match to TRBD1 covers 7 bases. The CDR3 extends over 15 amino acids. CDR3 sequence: CASSSPGGGLTETFF. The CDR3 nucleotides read TGTGCCAGCAGTTCTCCAGGGGGGGGGCTAACTGAAACTTTCTTT.

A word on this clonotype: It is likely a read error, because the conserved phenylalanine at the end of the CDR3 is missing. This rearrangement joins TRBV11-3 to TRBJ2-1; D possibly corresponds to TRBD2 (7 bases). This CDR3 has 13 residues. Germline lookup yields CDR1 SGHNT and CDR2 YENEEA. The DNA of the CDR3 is TGTGCCATCAGCTCGAGGGGGGAGGGTGGGCAGTTCTTA. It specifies CAISSRGEGGQFL.

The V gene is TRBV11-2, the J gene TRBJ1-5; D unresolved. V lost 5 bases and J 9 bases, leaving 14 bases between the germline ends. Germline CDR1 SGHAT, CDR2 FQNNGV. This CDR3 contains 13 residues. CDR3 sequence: CASSPDGFRPQHF. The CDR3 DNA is TGTGCCAGCAGCCCGGACGGTTTTCGGCCCCAGCATTTT.

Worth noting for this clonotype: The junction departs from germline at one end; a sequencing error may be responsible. The CDR3 region has the DNA TGTGCCAGCAGCCCCGGGGGGGGGAACAATCAGCCCCAGCGTTTT. This codes for CASSPGGGNNQPQRF. This chain joins TRBV11-2 and TRBJ1-5; a possible D gene is TRBD1 (5 bases). This CDR3 has 15 amino acids. Germline V gene sequence: CDR1 SGHAT, CDR2 FQNNGV.

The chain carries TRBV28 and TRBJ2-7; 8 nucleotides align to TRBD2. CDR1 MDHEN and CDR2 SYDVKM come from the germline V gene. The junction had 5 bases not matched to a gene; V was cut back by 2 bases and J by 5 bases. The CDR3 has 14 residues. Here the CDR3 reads CASSLTGGKDEQYF. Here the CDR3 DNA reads TGTGCCAGCAGTTTAACGGGAGGGAAGGACGAGCAGTACTTC.

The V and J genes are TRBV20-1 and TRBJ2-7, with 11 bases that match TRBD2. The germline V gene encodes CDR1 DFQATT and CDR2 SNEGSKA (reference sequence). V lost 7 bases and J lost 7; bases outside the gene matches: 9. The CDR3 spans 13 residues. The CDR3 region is CSVQTSGKSEQYF. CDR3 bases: TGCAGTGTCCAGACTAGCGGGAAATCTGAGCAGTACTTC.

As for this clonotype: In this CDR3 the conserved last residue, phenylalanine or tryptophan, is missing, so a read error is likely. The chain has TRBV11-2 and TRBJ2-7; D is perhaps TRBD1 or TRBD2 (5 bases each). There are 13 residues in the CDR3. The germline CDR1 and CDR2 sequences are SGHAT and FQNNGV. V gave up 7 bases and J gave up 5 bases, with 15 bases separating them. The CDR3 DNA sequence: TGTGCCAGCAACGGAAGGGGAGACCACGAGCAGTACTTA. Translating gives CASNGRGDHEQYL.

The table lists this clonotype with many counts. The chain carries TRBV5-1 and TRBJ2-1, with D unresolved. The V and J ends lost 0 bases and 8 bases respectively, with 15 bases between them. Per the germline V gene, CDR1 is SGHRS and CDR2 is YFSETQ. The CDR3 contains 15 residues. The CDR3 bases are TGCGCCAGCAGCTTGGGGGTTGTGGGGATGGATGAGCAGTTCTTC. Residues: CASSLGVVGMDEQFF.

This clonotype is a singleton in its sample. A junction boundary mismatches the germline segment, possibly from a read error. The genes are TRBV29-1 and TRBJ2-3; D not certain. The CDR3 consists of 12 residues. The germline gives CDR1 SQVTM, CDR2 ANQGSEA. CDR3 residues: CGVEEVTDSQYF. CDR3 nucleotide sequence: TGCGGCGTTGAAGAAGTCACGGATTCGCAGTATTTT.

The CDR3 sequence: CASSDNRAGDEDTQYF. The CDR3, as DNA: TGTGCCAGCAGTGACAACCGAGCGGGAGATGAAGATACGCAGTATTTT. V gene TRBV28 combines with J gene TRBJ2-3, with 8 bases identical to TRBD2. Germline trimming cut 5 bases from V and 5 bases from J; bases unmatched to any gene: 12. The germline gives CDR1 MDHEN, CDR2 SYDVKM. This CDR3 has 16 residues.

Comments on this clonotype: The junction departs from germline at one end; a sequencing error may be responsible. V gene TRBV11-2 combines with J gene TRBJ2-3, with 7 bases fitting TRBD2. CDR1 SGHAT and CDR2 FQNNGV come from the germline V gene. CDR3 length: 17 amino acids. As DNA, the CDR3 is TGTGCCAGCAGCTCCTTAGGGAGGGGATCACACACAGATAGGCAGTATTTT. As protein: CASSSLGRGSHTDRQYF.

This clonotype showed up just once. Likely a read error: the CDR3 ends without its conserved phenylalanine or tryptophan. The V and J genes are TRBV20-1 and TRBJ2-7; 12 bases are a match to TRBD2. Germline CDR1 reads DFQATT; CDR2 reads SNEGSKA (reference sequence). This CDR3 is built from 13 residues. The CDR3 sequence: CGVQTSGRSKQYI. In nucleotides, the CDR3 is TGCGGTGTCCAGACTAGCGGGAGATCTAAGCAGTACATC.

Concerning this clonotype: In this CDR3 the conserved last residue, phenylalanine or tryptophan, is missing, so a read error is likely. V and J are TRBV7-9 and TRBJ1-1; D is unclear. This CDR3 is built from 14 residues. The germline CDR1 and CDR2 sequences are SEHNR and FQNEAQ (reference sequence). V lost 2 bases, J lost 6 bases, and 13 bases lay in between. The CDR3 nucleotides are TGTGCCAGCAGCTTACGGATGGAAAAGTCTGAAGCTTTCTCT. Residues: CASSLRMEKSEAFS.

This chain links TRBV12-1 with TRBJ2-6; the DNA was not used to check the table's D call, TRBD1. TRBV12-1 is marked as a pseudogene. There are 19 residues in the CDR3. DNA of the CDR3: TGTGCCAGCAGCTTTAATGGGACAGTCCCGAGCTCTGGGGCCAACGTCCTGACTTTC. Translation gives CASSFNGTVPSSGANVLTF.

The CDR3 nucleotides read TGCAGTGCTAGAGAGAGAGACAACATTCAGTACTTC. Its translation: CSARERDNIQYF. The rearrangement uses TRBV20-1 and TRBJ2-4; D gene unclear. Germline lookup yields CDR1 DFQATT and CDR2 SNEGSKA (reference sequence). Trimming removed 0 bases at V and 7 bases at J, with 7 bases between. This CDR3 region has 12 residues.

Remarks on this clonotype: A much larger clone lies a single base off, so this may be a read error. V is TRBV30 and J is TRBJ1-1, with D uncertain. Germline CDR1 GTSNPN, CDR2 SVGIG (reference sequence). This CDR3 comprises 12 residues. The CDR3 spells CAWSNLGTEAIF. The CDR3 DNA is TGTGCCTGGAGTAACCTCGGCACTGAAGCTATCTTT.

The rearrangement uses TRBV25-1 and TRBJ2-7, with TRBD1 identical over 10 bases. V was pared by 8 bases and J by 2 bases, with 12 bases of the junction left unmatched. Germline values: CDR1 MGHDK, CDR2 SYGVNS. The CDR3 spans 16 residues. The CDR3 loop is CASAPSLDRGTYEQYF. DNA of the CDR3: TGTGCCAGCGCCCCGTCCCTGGACAGGGGGACCTACGAGCAGTACTTC.